Given below is one TCR beta chain in context. The target antigen is unknown. The data were obtained in a study of CD8+CD57+ T cells in acquired aplastic anemia. Study details: The mean DNA yield obtained from sorted CD4+ and CD8+ cells came to 3.2 ug.

Study-wide results and limits: In CD8+ cells, Simpson's diversity showed no significant difference between patients and controls. Sharing between patients and controls was observed for twenty-nine CD8+ CDR3 sequences.

The CDR3 is 16 amino acids. With V trimmed by 3 bases and J by 5 bases, 9 bases remained unmatched. Germline V gene sequence: CDR1 SGHTA, CDR2 FQGNSA. Genomic DNA provided the template from which TCR beta VDJ and CDR3 profiles were obtained. TCRdb analysed the reads with MiXCR anew, one entry per CDR3 protein. The data contain roughly 93,000 distinct CDR3 sequences, roughly two thirds of them singletons. Those patients picked for sequencing had displayed CD8+CD57+ cell expansion on flow cytometry. This chain links TRBV7-2 with TRBJ2-5; 10 nucleotides match TRBD2. This receptor was taken from a human donor with aplastic anemia. Sequenced sample: sorted CD4+, CD8+, or CD8+CD57+ T cells (not recorded which) from PBMCs. The CDR3, as DNA: TGTGCCAGCAGCTTTGGGACTAGCGTGAATCGGGAGACCCAGTACTTC. This sequence encodes CASSFGTSVNRETQYF.